The entry below describes one T cell receptor beta chain. There is no known antigen for this receptor. Qualities for individual bases were not recorded, and no much larger clone is one base off. The data stem from a study of graft-versus-host responses after intestinal transplantation (dated by TCRdb to about 2021). Concerning the study at large: The transplants that recipients received were multivisceral, liver-intestinal, or isolated intestinal. A peak of at least 4% donor T cells among recipient peripheral blood mononuclear cells was the definition used for donor T cell macrochimerism. Alloreactive clones were identified by sequencing pre-transplant mixed lymphocyte reaction products and comparing these products with unstimulated pre-transplant donor and recipient T cells. Instead of going to the commercial service, samples from a few later patients were sequenced in-house on an Illumina MiSeq and processed with MiXCR. Anti-thymocyte globulin induction was given to all recipients, followed by maintenance tacrolimus and steroids for approximately 3 years. The cohort enrolled about two dozen intestinal transplant recipients, one of whom was a retransplant, and 3 patients without pretransplant specimens were excluded. Graft-versus-host and host-versus-graft alloreactive T cell clones were tracked in the graft, circulation and bone marrow after intestinal transplantation using bulk TCR-beta CDR3 sequencing. Study-wide findings and limitations: Patients with donor T cell macrochimerism had high GvH to HvG T cell clonal ratios in their allografts. Early after transplant, peak levels of circulating GvH clones were associated with declines in HvG clones. The relatively low number and heterogeneity of intestinal transplant patients limited the conclusions. GvH clones turned up in recipient bone marrow, with some appearing earlier in ileal mucosa or blood, a pattern consistent with an intestinal mucosal origin.

Libraries came from the immunoSEQ multiplex PCR assay. For most patients, genomic DNA was isolated with the Qiagen DNeasy Blood and Tissue Kit and sent frozen to Adaptive Biotechnologies for TCR sequencing. For most patients, high-throughput TCR-beta CDR3 sequencing of genomic DNA was performed by Adaptive Biotechnologies. The authors processed their data as follows. Adaptive's ImmunoSEQ software supplied the TCR sequencing data for 18 patients, while MiXCR and VDJtools were used to process three other patients. CD4 versus CD8 sorting errors were corrected by removing sequences found in both subsets at a frequency ratio below 5:1. CDR3 nucleotide sequences shared by donor and recipient were removed because the origin of these sequences could not be assigned. To count as alloreactive, a clone needed at least 2-fold expansion over unstimulated cells and a minimum CFSE-low frequency of 0.002% (template counts) or 0.001% (read counts). Clones were considered mappable if detected in sequenced pre-transplant spleen, lymph node, or MLR CFSE-low populations of the donor or recipient. Cumulative frequency of alloreactive clones was calculated as a percentage of all sequences weighted by copy number. TCRdb obtained this table from immuneACCESS and retained in-frame rearrangements with V and J assigned. These tables miss some clones; where compared with another copy, unresolved V genes account for less than half of the shortfall, and the remainder is unexplained. V and J calls and clone size are copied from that table; D and trimming were computed from the DNA. Within this sample are about 86,000 clones, with about 88% of them counted one time only. Jointly, the top ten make up more than 0.25% of the sample.

What the time point label conveys for this sample: cells obtained before transplantation from donor or recipient. CD3+CD4+ and CD3+CD8+ populations were FACS-sorted from unstimulated pre-transplant donor and recipient cells taken from spleen or lymph nodes. The source material was unstimulated CD4+ T cells sorted from spleen or lymph node cells, sampled before transplant. The source is a human donor who was the organ donor for an intestinal transplant.

In nucleotides, the sequence is TGTGCCAGCAGTTCCCTCCCGGGACAGTTTGTCTATGGCTACACCTTC. Its amino acids are CASSSLPGQFVYGYTF. The V gene is TRBV28 and the J gene is TRBJ1-2; 7 bases in the junction line up with TRBD1. The germline V gene specifies MDHEN as CDR1 and SYDVKM as CDR2. V is cut back by 4 bases and J by 4 bases, with 12 bases in the junction unmatched. The CDR3 spans 16 residues, from the cysteine through the phenylalanine. The DNA shown is the 48-base CDR3, in frame from base 1.